The sequence of this TCR beta chain was determined in a study of human T cells and chemical hapten exposure. Time point in this sample: patch test 3, about 24 weeks after DPC sensitization. Treatment denoted: therapeutic diphenylcyclopropenone sensitization with weekly scalp DPC. From germline, CDR1 is MNHEY and CDR2 SVGAGI. Deletions cut 6 bases from V and 2 bases from J, with 14 bases between. This CDR3 has 15 residues. TCRdb recomputed calls from the RACE reads with MiXCR, one row per CDR3 protein. The table lists approximately 80,000 distinct CDR3 sequences, 9.5% to 14% of them singletons. Sample: whole blood, taken in connection with sensitization to the hapten diphenylcyclopropenone (DPC). The receptor comes from a woman between 50 and 59 years old with alopecia areata. Some clones in this sample may be carry-over from other donors' samples. The rearrangement links TRBV6-5 to TRBJ2-1, with D possibly called TRBD1 or TRBD2 (6 bases each). The CDR3 nucleotides are TGTGCCAGCAGCCTTACACGGGGGCCCTACAATGAGCAGTTCTTC. Translation gives CASSLTRGPYNEQFF.